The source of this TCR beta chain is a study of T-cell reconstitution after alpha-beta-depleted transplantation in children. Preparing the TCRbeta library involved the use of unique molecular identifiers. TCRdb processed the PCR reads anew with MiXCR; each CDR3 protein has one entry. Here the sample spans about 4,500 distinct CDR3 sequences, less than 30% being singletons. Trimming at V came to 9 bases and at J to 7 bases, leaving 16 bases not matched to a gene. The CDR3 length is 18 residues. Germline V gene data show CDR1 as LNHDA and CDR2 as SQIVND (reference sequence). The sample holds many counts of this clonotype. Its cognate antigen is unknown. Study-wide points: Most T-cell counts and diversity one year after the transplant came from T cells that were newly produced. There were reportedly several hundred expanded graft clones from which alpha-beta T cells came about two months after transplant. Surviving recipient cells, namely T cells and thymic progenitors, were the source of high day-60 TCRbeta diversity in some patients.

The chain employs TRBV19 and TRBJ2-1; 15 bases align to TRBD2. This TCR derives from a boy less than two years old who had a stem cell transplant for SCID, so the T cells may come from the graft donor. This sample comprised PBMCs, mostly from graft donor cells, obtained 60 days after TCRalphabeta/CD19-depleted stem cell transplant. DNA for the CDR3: TGTGCCAGCCGCCGGACTAGCGGGGGGGCGTCTCTGGGAAATGAGCAGTTCTTC. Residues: CASRRTSGGASLGNEQFF.